A single sample is the source of the 11 T cell receptor beta chains below, sequenced in a study of blood T cell repertoires in COVID-19. Measured with immunoSEQ multiplex PCR; TCRdb has only the in-frame clones, and not every one. This table holds 200,000 or so clones, 85% to 90% found once. Sequencing was done on a sample of peripheral blood. The receptors originated from a woman aged 60-75 years with acute or convalescent COVID-19.

This rearrangement joins TRBV4-1 to TRBJ2-3, with TRBD2 as a possible D gene (6 bases). The ends were cut back, 3 bases at V and 2 bases at J, with 18 bases in the middle. The CDR3 is made up of 17 amino acids. Germline loops: CDR1 MGHRA, CDR2 YSYEKL. CDR3 nucleotide sequence: TGCGCCAGCAGCCAGGAGGGCAGGCTAGCGCTCACAGATACGCAGTATTTT. Translation gives CASSQEGRLALTDTQYF.

The V and J genes are TRBV4-2 and TRBJ2-5, with D possibly TRBD2 on 6 matching bases. The CDR3 is 18 residues long. Germline CDR1 reads LGHNA; CDR2 reads YNFKEQ. V shed 0 bases and J shed 2 bases, with 19 bases lying between them. As DNA, the CDR3 is TGTGCCAGCAGCCAAGATTCCATCTCTGGGGGGAGGCAAGAGACCCAGTACTTC. Its protein product is CASSQDSISGGRQETQYF.

The chain employs TRBV5-6 and TRBJ2-7, with D unclear. The CDR3 extends over 12 amino acids. The germline CDR1 and CDR2 sequences are SGHDT and YYEEEE. The V gene lost 3 bases and the J gene lost 3 bases, with 7 bases spanning the gap. The CDR3 spells CASSSGDYEQYF. CDR3 nucleotides: TGTGCCAGCAGCTCCGGAGACTACGAGCAGTACTTC.

The chain joins TRBV19 to TRBJ1-1; D possibly corresponds to TRBD1 (6 bases). The CDR3 totals 16 residues. V was cut by 6 bases and J by 2 bases, with 19 bases left in between. Germline values: CDR1 LNHDA, CDR2 SQIVND (reference sequence). CDR3 sequence (DNA): TGTGCCAGTAGGAGGGGGGGGCAGAGTTATAACACTGAAGCTTTCTTT. This sequence encodes CASRRGGQSYNTEAFF.

This clone was counted a single time. This chain links TRBV14 with TRBJ2-3; D uncertain. The CDR3 consists of 12 residues. Germline lookup yields CDR1 SGHDN and CDR2 FVKESK. V was trimmed by 0 bases and J by 6 bases, leaving 4 bases between them. The CDR3 sequence: CASSQDYDTQYF. The DNA of the CDR3 is TGTGCCAGCAGCCAAGATTATGATACGCAGTATTTT.

The V call is TRBV27, the J call TRBJ1-5, with D hard to call. Germline CDR1 and CDR2: MNHEY and SMNVEV (reference sequence). The germline V and J ends were trimmed by 0 bases and 3 bases, with 9 bases remaining between them. The CDR3 totals 15 residues. The CDR3 bases are TGTGCCAGCAGTTTATCCCTCCTATTCAATCAGCCCCAGCATTTT. This translates into CASSLSLLFNQPQHF.

There are a few counts of this clone. The chain employs TRBV18 and TRBJ1-1; tentatively, D is TRBD1 (6 bases). V lost 3 bases to trimming and J lost 2 bases, with 10 bases between them. Germline CDR1 is KGHSH and CDR2 is LQKENI. The CDR3 loop spans 14 amino acids. This CDR3 is CASSPYRANTEAFF. For the CDR3, the DNA is TGTGCCAGCTCACCGTACAGGGCTAACACTGAAGCTTTCTTT.

This chain connects TRBV7-8 to TRBJ1-3; a possible D gene is TRBD1 (5 bases). This CDR3 spans 16 amino acids. With 1 base removed from V and 0 bases from J, the gap between germline ends came to 10 bases. Germline V gene sequence: CDR1 SGHVS, CDR2 FQNEAQ. In DNA form, the CDR3 reads TGTGCCAGCAGCTTAGGGGGCCGCGACTCTGGAAACACCATATATTTT. Its protein is CASSLGGRDSGNTIYF.

The chain couples TRBV14 to TRBJ1-1; tentatively, D is TRBD1 (6 bases). Per the germline V gene, CDR1 is SGHDN and CDR2 is FVKESK. V lost 3 bases and J 4 bases, leaving 15 bases between the germline ends. CDR3 length: 15 amino acids. CDR3 nucleotide sequence: TGTGCCAGCAGCCATGCTTCAGGGGAGACCACTGAAGCTTTCTTT. As protein: CASSHASGETTEAFF.

The chain couples TRBV7-8 to TRBJ1-2, with TRBD1 identical over 8 bases. The germline gives CDR1 SGHVS, CDR2 FQNEAQ. V lost 1 base, J lost 0 bases, and 4 bases stayed unmatched. The CDR3 has 16 amino acids. This CDR3 is CASSLGYRGTNYGYTF. The CDR3 DNA reads as TGTGCCAGCAGCTTAGGCTACAGGGGGACTAACTATGGCTACACCTTC. The full variable domain, rest sourced from reference TRBV7-8 and TRBJ1-2, is GAGVSQSPRYKVAKRGQDVALRCDPISGHVSLFWYQQALGQGPEFLTYFQNEAQLDKSGLPSDRFFAERPEGSVSTLKIQRTQQEDSAVYLCASSLGYRGTNYGYTFGSGTRLTVV.

The rearrangement uses TRBV3-1 (or the pseudogene TRBV3-2) and TRBJ1-2; 7 nucleotides align to TRBD1. CDR1 is LGHDT, CDR2 YNNKEL, per germline (reference sequence). CDR3 length equals 15 residues. The V gene end was trimmed by 4 bases and the J gene end by 4 bases; junction bases not matched to a gene: 9. CDR3 loop: CASSPTKQGSYGYTF. The CDR3 DNA sequence: TGTGCCAGCAGCCCAACCAAACAGGGGAGCTATGGCTACACCTTC.